The 31 T cell receptor beta chains below come from one sample, sequenced in a study of T cells in tuberculosis. Assay: immunoSEQ multiplex PCR; the TCRdb copy retains only in-frame clones and omits some. The sample has around 45,000 clones, roughly 94% seen once. Sample: PBMCs. The receptors were gathered from a donor aged 5-35 years with latent tuberculosis or without tuberculosis infection. Some clones in this sample may be carry-over from other donors' samples.

The chain recombines TRBV5-1 with TRBJ1-2; 7 bases agree with TRBD1. The germline V gene encodes CDR1 SGHRS and CDR2 YFSETQ. Trimming took 3 bases from V and 5 from J; bases not matched to a gene: 7. This CDR3 has 14 amino acids. CDR3 DNA: TGCGCCAGCAGCTCGCCCGGGACAGCTTATGGCTACACCTTC. As protein: CASSSPGTAYGYTF.

This clone was detected only once. The V gene is TRBV30, the J gene TRBJ1-2; D is perhaps TRBD1 (5 bases). Trimming cost V 4 bases and J 0 bases, with 15 bases left between them. This CDR3 contains 15 residues. Germline CDR1 reads GTSNPN; CDR2 reads SVGIG (reference sequence). CDR3 sequence: CAWTWGDRPNYGYTF. For the CDR3, the DNA is TGTGCCTGGACCTGGGGGGACCGACCTAACTATGGCTACACCTTC.

The chain is built from TRBV20-1 and TRBJ2-1, with D possibly TRBD1 on 5 matching bases. The germline V and J ends were trimmed by 6 bases and 7 bases, with 7 bases remaining between them. There are 10 residues in the CDR3. Germline loops: CDR1 DFQATT, CDR2 SNEGSKA (reference sequence). CDR3 nucleotides: TGCAGTGCCAAGGGGAATGAGCAGTTCTTC. This translates into CSAKGNEQFF.

The rearrangement links TRBV12-5 to TRBJ2-7; 11 positions agree with TRBD2. V trimming: 0 bases; J trimming: 8 bases; junction bases outside the gene matches: 9. The length of the CDR3 is 16 residues. Germline-derived CDR1 and CDR2 are LGHNT and FRNRAP. The CDR3 loop is CASGLVLGLAEPQQYF. The CDR3 DNA sequence: TGTGCTAGTGGTTTGGTACTGGGACTAGCGGAGCCCCAGCAGTACTTC.

This clone came up a few times. The gene calls are TRBV25-1 and TRBJ1-5; D is perhaps TRBD1 (6 bases). The CDR3 has 15 residues. Trimming pared 1 base from V and 3 bases from J, leaving 10 bases between. In germline, CDR1 is MGHDK, CDR2 SYGVNS. The CDR3 reads CASSESTGVNQPQHF. DNA of the CDR3: TGTGCCAGCAGTGAATCGACAGGCGTCAATCAGCCCCAGCATTTT.

Concerning this clone: Other DNA sequences from this sample encode an identical CDR3 as well. The rearrangement uses TRBV9 and TRBJ2-6; possibly TRBD2 for D (5 bases). The CDR3 extends over 14 amino acids. Trimming stripped 4 bases from V and 8 bases from J, with 13 bases between. CDR1 SGDLS and CDR2 YYNGEE come from the germline V gene. The CDR3 protein is CASSSPGTTNVLTF. Here the CDR3 DNA reads TGTGCCAGCAGCTCACCGGGAACCACCAACGTCCTGACTTTC.

The CDR3 bases are TGCGCCAGCAGCCAAGTAGCAGGGTTGGTCACCGGGGAGCTGTTTTTT. Translated: CASSQVAGLVTGELFF. The chain is built from TRBV4-3 and TRBJ2-2; D is perhaps TRBD1 (5 bases). Germline CDR1 and CDR2: LGHNA and YSLEER. Trimming shortened V by 1 base and J by 4 bases, and 13 bases separated the two germline ends. CDR3 length: 16 amino acids.

DNA for the CDR3: TGCGCCAGCAGCCAAGATTACCGGGACAGGAAAACTGAAGCTTTCTTT. It translates to CASSQDYRDRKTEAFF. The chain employs TRBV4-1 and TRBJ1-1, with 8 positions matching TRBD1. The length of the CDR3 is 16 residues. The trim removed 0 bases at V and 5 bases at J, leaving 8 bases unmatched. Per germline, CDR1 MGHRA and CDR2 YSYEKL.

The chain couples TRBV19 to TRBJ2-7; TRBD2 agrees at 10 bases. Per the germline V gene, CDR1 is LNHDA and CDR2 is SQIVND (reference sequence). The CDR3 consists of 18 residues. V lost 3 bases, J lost 0 bases, and 11 bases stayed unmatched. The CDR3 sequence: CASSIKGSSGRPSYEQYF. DNA of the CDR3: TGTGCCAGTAGTATTAAGGGGTCTAGCGGGAGACCCTCCTACGAGCAGTACTTC.

This chain uses TRBV7-9 with TRBJ2-1; weak D call: TRBD1 (5 bases). The germline gives CDR1 SEHNR, CDR2 FQNEAQ (reference sequence). V lost 8 bases to trimming and J lost 6 bases, with 8 bases between them. This CDR3 comprises 11 residues. The CDR3 protein is CASGRGNEQFF. In DNA form, the CDR3 reads TGTGCCAGCGGTAGGGGCAATGAGCAGTTCTTC. The variable domain in full, completed from reference TRBV7-9 and TRBJ2-1, reads DTGVSQNPRHKITKRGQNVTFRCDPISEHNRLYWYRQTLGQGPEFLTYFQNEAQLEKSRLLSDRFSAERPKGSFSTLEIQRTEQGDSAMYLCASGRGNEQFFGPGTRLTVL.

The chain recombines TRBV6-5 with TRBJ2-7; 10 positions agree with TRBD2. Per germline, CDR1 MNHEY and CDR2 SVGAGI. The V segment lost 0 bases and the J segment 5 bases; nucleotides outside the gene matches: 7. This CDR3 is 16 amino acids long. CDR3 sequence: CASSYSTSGWRNEQYF. The CDR3 DNA follows: TGTGCCAGCAGTTACTCGACTAGCGGGTGGAGGAACGAGCAGTACTTC.

The chain couples TRBV9 to TRBJ2-1; the D gene is possibly TRBD2 (5 bases). V lost 0 bases, J lost 4 bases, and 14 bases lay in between. Germline V CDR1 and CDR2: SGDLS, YYNGEE. This CDR3 is built from 16 residues. DNA of the CDR3: TGTGCCAGCAGCGTAGACCAGCGGAGAAATTACAATGAGCAGTTCTTC. Amino acid sequence: CASSVDQRRNYNEQFF.

The V and J genes are TRBV4-3 and TRBJ2-7; 7 bases are shared with TRBD2. The V gene's germline CDR1 is LGHNA and CDR2 YSLEER. This CDR3 spans 14 amino acids. With V trimmed by 5 bases and J by 3 bases, 7 bases remained unmatched. The CDR3 reads CASSAGVQYYEQYF. The CDR3 nucleotides are TGCGCCAGCAGCGCGGGGGTCCAATACTACGAGCAGTACTTC.

The genes are TRBV7-9 and TRBJ2-7, with 8 nucleotides matching TRBD1. This CDR3 region has 18 residues. In germline, CDR1 is SEHNR, CDR2 FQNEAQ (reference sequence). The junction had 12 bases not matched to a gene; V was cut back by 2 bases and J by 0 bases. CDR3 in DNA: TGTGCCAGCAGCTTAAGGGGGTTCGACAGGGGCTACTCCTACGAGCAGTACTTC. Translated, it gives CASSLRGFDRGYSYEQYF.

The gene calls are TRBV7-9 and TRBJ2-7, with 8 bases identical to TRBD2. CDR3 length: 15 amino acids. The germline V gene has CDR1 SEHNR and CDR2 FQNEAQ (reference sequence). The V and J ends lost 7 bases and 3 bases, in that order; junction bases with no gene match: 11. The DNA for the CDR3 is TGTGCCAGCAAACCAACTAGCGGAAAAAACTACGAGCAGTACTTC. Its translation is CASKPTSGKNYEQYF.

The chain couples TRBV4-1 to TRBJ2-7; TRBD2 is a possible D gene (6 bases). The V gene lost 2 bases and the J gene lost 3 bases, with 20 bases spanning the gap. This CDR3 comprises 17 residues. Germline lookup yields CDR1 MGHRA and CDR2 YSYEKL. The CDR3 nucleotides are TGCGCCAGCAGCCAACGAAAGATAAAGGGACTCCTCTACGAGCAGTACTTC. Translated, it gives CASSQRKIKGLLYEQYF.

The genes are TRBV9 and TRBJ1-4; D uncertain. The CDR3 has 15 residues. CDR1 is SGDLS and CDR2 is YYNGEE in the germline V gene. V lost 5 bases and J lost 1, with 12 bases in between. The CDR3 DNA sequence: TGTGCCAGCAGTCCTAGCACTGGAACTAATGAAAAACTGTTTTTT. It encodes CASSPSTGTNEKLFF.

The chain couples TRBV6-1 to TRBJ2-7; 7 bases agree with TRBD2. Germline V CDR1 and CDR2: MNHNS, SASEGT. The CDR3 sequence is 15 residues long. Losses at the gene ends were 0 bases for V and 0 bases for J; bases not matched to a gene: 2. DNA of the CDR3: TGTGCCAGCAGTGAAGCGGGACTAACCTCCTACGAGCAGTACTTC. The encoded protein is CASSEAGLTSYEQYF.

CDR3 loop: CASSKGQGLAKNIQYF. CDR3 coding DNA: TGTGCCAGCAGTAAAGGGCAGGGCCTAGCCAAAAACATTCAGTACTTC. This chain connects TRBV28 to TRBJ2-4, with D possibly matching TRBD1 (5 bases). CDR1 and CDR2 (germline): MDHEN, SYDVKM. This CDR3 is 16 amino acids long. V gave up 5 bases and J gave up 0 bases, with 14 bases separating them.

The chain uses TRBV2 and TRBJ1-2; 7 nucleotides align to TRBD1. The CDR3 sequence is 13 residues long. CDR1 and CDR2 (germline): SNHLY, FYNNEI. The trim removed 4 bases at V and 10 bases at J, leaving 9 bases unmatched. The CDR3 reads CASSGWTGSDYTF. The CDR3 region has the DNA TGTGCCAGCAGTGGTTGGACAGGTTCGGACTACACCTTC. Based on the CDR3 plus reference TRBV2 and TRBJ1-2, the full variable domain is EPEVTQTPSHQVTQMGQEVILRCVPISNHLYFYWYRQILGQKVEFLVSFYNNEISEKSEIFDDQFSVERPDGSNFTLKIRSTKLEDSAMYFCASSGWTGSDYTFGSGTRLTVV.

This chain connects TRBV7-3 to TRBJ2-3, with TRBD1 matching 10 bases. Germline values: CDR1 SGHTA, CDR2 FQGTGA. This CDR3 is 13 amino acids long. Trimming at V came to 8 bases and at J to 4 bases, leaving 3 bases not matched to a gene. DNA for the CDR3: TGTGCCAGCCGGGACAGGGGTGCAGATACGCAGTATTTT. This encodes CASRDRGADTQYF.

The chain uses TRBV4-1 and TRBJ1-1, with D maybe TRBD1 (5 bases). The CDR3 spans 18 residues. The V end was cut by 4 bases, the J end by 0 bases, with 21 bases between. Per the germline V gene, CDR1 is MGHRA and CDR2 is YSYEKL. CDR3 region: CASSPSERTLSMNTEAFF. CDR3 nucleotide sequence: TGCGCCAGCAGCCCCTCCGAACGGACACTGTCCATGAACACTGAAGCTTTCTTT.

The chain employs TRBV9 and TRBJ2-2; no reliable D call. CDR3 length: 14 amino acids. CDR1 is SGDLS, CDR2 YYNGEE, per germline. Trimming pared 0 bases from V and 1 base from J, leaving 4 bases between. The CDR3 spells CASSVAGNTGELFF. CDR3 sequence (DNA): TGTGCCAGCAGCGTAGCAGGGAACACCGGGGAGCTGTTTTTT.

J is TRBJ1-1 and V is TRBV4-1; no clear D gene. The CDR3 is made up of 14 amino acids. V was clipped by 1 base and J by 1 base, with 7 bases between them. Germline loops: CDR1 MGHRA, CDR2 YSYEKL. In DNA form, the CDR3 reads TGCGCCAGCAGCCAAGGTCCGAGGAACACTGAAGCTTTCTTT. Amino acids: CASSQGPRNTEAFF.

The chain combines TRBV20-1 with TRBJ2-7; no clear D gene. Germline loops: CDR1 DFQATT, CDR2 SNEGSKA (reference sequence). Trimming left V 6 bases short and J 2 bases short, with 5 bases between. This CDR3 is built from 10 residues. CDR3 sequence: CSAQTYEQYF. The CDR3 nucleotides read TGCAGTGCCCAAACCTACGAGCAGTACTTC.

The rearrangement uses TRBV9 and TRBJ2-3; D is possibly TRBD2 (5 bases). Trimming took 5 bases from V and 4 from J, leaving 17 bases between them. This CDR3 is built from 15 residues. Germline-derived CDR1 and CDR2 are SGDLS and YYNGEE. CDR3 residues: CASSEWESGADTQYF. DNA for the CDR3: TGTGCCAGCAGTGAATGGGAGTCCGGGGCAGATACGCAGTATTTT.

This clone was detected only once. The chain links TRBV4-1 to TRBJ1-5; maybe TRBD1 (6 bases). This CDR3 has 13 residues. Looked up from germline, CDR1 is MGHRA and CDR2 is YSYEKL. Deletions cut 0 bases from V and 6 bases from J, with 6 bases between. The CDR3, as DNA: TGCGCCAGCAGCCAAGAAGGGGGTCAGCCCCAGCATTTT. Its translation: CASSQEGGQPQHF.

The rearrangement uses TRBV6-1 and TRBJ1-2; no reliable D call. The CDR3 sequence is 13 residues long. V dropped 5 bases and J dropped 2 bases, with 9 bases sitting between them. The germline CDR1 and CDR2 sequences are MNHNS and SASEGT. The CDR3 nucleotides read TGTGCCAGCAGTCTCGACTTGAACTATGGCTACACCTTC. Translated, it gives CASSLDLNYGYTF.

This clone was found once. The chain recombines TRBV27 with TRBJ1-5; maybe TRBD1 (5 bases). V lost 5 bases, J lost 0 bases, and 14 bases lay in between. The CDR3 extends over 16 amino acids. Germline V gene data show CDR1 as MNHEY and CDR2 as SMNVEV (reference sequence). In nucleotides, the CDR3 is TGTGCCAGCAGTCCGACGACAGCGTATAGCAATCAGCCCCAGCATTTT. This translates into CASSPTTAYSNQPQHF.

This clone showed up just once. The chain joins TRBV5-1 to TRBJ1-3; D is ambiguous. The CDR3 sequence is 13 residues long. In germline, CDR1 is SGHRS, CDR2 YFSETQ. Trimming stripped 4 bases from V and 4 bases from J, with 9 bases between. For the CDR3, the DNA is TGCGCCAGCAGCCCGGGAAGAGGAAACACCATATATTTT. Amino acid sequence: CASSPGRGNTIYF.

The CDR3 DNA reads TGTGCCACCAGCAGGGCCGCTAACTATGGCTACACCTTC. This codes for CATSRAANYGYTF. The rearrangement uses TRBV15 and TRBJ1-2; D gene ambiguous. This CDR3 comprises 13 residues. Trimming cost V 3 bases and J 0 bases, with 5 bases left between them. Per germline, CDR1 LNHNV and CDR2 YYDKDF (reference sequence).